These 8 T cell receptor beta chains came from one sample sequenced in a study of beta chain features in type 1 diabetes. Study observations and caveats: Patients with Type 1 diabetes showed moderately but significantly shorter TCRB CDR3s in all four CD4+ subsets.

The antigens these receptors bind are not known. The investigators reverse transcribed all of the isolated RNA, so they sequenced expressed TCRB transcripts. The protocol was immunoSEQ multiplex PCR, while the TCRdb copy is restricted to in-frame clones and leaves out a portion. The sample lists about 160,000 clones, 7.5% to 9.5% occurring once. Material: central memory CD4+ T cells from blood. The receptors stem from a woman aged 18-29 years with type 1 diabetes.

The table lists this clone with a few counts. This sequence joins TRBV4-3 and TRBJ2-1; 7 bases map to TRBD1. The CDR3 loop spans 16 amino acids. V trimming: 4 bases; J trimming: 0 bases; junction bases outside the gene matches: 6. Germline CDR1 reads LGHNA; CDR2 reads YSLEER. CDR3 protein: CASSPQQGTSYNEQFF. Written as DNA, the CDR3 is TGCGCCAGCAGCCCACAACAGGGGACCTCCTACAATGAGCAGTTCTTC.

This clone was seen just once. V and J are TRBV6-5 and TRBJ2-2, with no clear D. The germline CDR1 and CDR2 sequences are MNHEY and SVGAGI. The CDR3 is 14 residues long. Trimming removed 5 bases at V and 1 base at J, with 8 bases between. The CDR3 nucleotides read TGTGCCAGCAGTGAGGTCCTGAACACCGGGGAGCTGTTTTTT. Protein product: CASSEVLNTGELFF.

Comments on this clone: One junction end disagrees with the germline gene, perhaps due to a read error. The J gene is TRBJ2-5, the V gene TRBV29-1; 7 positions agree with TRBD1. The CDR3 is 14 residues long. Germline V CDR1 and CDR2: SQVTM, ANQGSEA. The CDR3 spells CSGENDRVQETQYF. The CDR3 region has the DNA TGCAGCGGTGAAAACGACAGGGTCCAAGAGACCCAGTACTTC.

The sample holds a few counts of this clone. Written as DNA, the CDR3 is TGTGCCAGCAGTGAAGCTAGCGGGAGTGATACAGATACGCAGTATTTT. This encodes CASSEASGSDTDTQYF. V and J are TRBV6-1 and TRBJ2-3; TRBD2 matches at 9 bases. This CDR3 comprises 16 residues. Germline V gene sequence: CDR1 MNHNS, CDR2 SASEGT. The ends lost 0 bases at V and 3 bases at J; junction bases unmatched: 4.

This rearrangement joins TRBV29-1 to TRBJ2-7, with a weak D call TRBD1 (5 bases). The CDR3 is 14 residues long. Germline values: CDR1 SQVTM, CDR2 ANQGSEA. The V end lost 3 bases, the J end lost 2 bases, and 14 bases lay between the germline ends. The CDR3 spells CSVDRQGATYEQYF. The DNA of the CDR3 is TGCAGCGTTGATCGGCAGGGTGCAACCTACGAGCAGTACTTC.

The chain links TRBV5-1 to TRBJ2-3; perhaps TRBD2 as D (5 bases). The germline CDR1 and CDR2 sequences are SGHRS and YFSETQ. V was pared by 4 bases and J by 3 bases, with 15 bases between. The CDR3 is 15 residues long. The CDR3 bases are TGCGCCAGCAGCGCCGACTATCATGGGACAGATACGCAGTATTTT. It encodes CASSADYHGTDTQYF.

This clone was detected a few times. J is TRBJ2-1 and V is TRBV6-6, with 8 bases matching TRBD1. This CDR3 contains 15 residues. In germline, CDR1 is MNHNY, CDR2 SVGAGI (reference sequence). V trimming: 5 bases; J trimming: 2 bases; junction bases outside the gene matches: 5. CDR3 region: CASSRDRQTYNEQFF. The CDR3 bases are TGTGCCAGCAGTCGGGACAGGCAGACCTACAATGAGCAGTTCTTC.

This clone was counted a few times. The J gene is TRBJ2-7, the V gene TRBV9; TRBD2 aligns across 8 bases. The germline V gene encodes CDR1 SGDLS and CDR2 YYNGEE. This CDR3 has 16 amino acids. V trimming: 4 bases; J trimming: 0 bases; junction bases outside the gene matches: 9. The chain's CDR3 is CASSPRAGASSYEQYF. Written as DNA, the CDR3 is TGTGCCAGCAGCCCGAGAGCGGGGGCGAGCTCCTACGAGCAGTACTTC.